This TCR beta chain came from a study of blood T cells in healthy people across ages (dated by TCRdb to the mid-2010s). With respect to the entire study: In model experiments, template switching captured about one uniquely barcoded TCR beta cDNA molecule for every two T cells. Using deep sequencing normalized with unique cDNA molecular identifiers, the study measured how TCR beta repertoire diversity changes with age. The donors were split into four age groups: young (average 16 years), middle-aged (roughly 39), aged (62) and long-lived (approximately 80). Using the same blood draw, the study looked at two additional independent replicas of 1 million unique cDNA reads for two donors, one aged 18 to 29 and the other aged 80 or older. Study-level results and caveats: Compared with the aged group, the long-lived group had more naive CD4+ T cells, fewer expanded clones and increased TCR diversity, suggesting age selection. Because the CMV infection status of the donors was unknown, age-related changes in expanded clonotypes may potentially have been confounded. There was a strong correlation between observed TCR beta diversity and the percentage of naive T cells measured by flow cytometry. Total diversity estimates from one million sequenced T cells were considered lower bounds and underestimates. Observed TCR beta diversity per million T cells fell roughly linearly with age, and a significant reduction was already apparent by age about 38. Bulk unsorted PBMC profiling prevented conclusive comparison of naive and antigen-experienced compartments.

The roughly 39 donors, aged about 6 to 95 years, were systemically healthy Caucasian individuals from Russia. Approximately 10 milliliters of peripheral blood were collected from each donor into EDTA-treated Vacutainer tubes. PBMCs were isolated by Ficoll-Paque density-gradient centrifugation, with at least 7 million obtained per sample. Trizol reagent was used to extract total RNA from the PBMCs, yielding at least 5.5 micrograms per sample. The percentages of naive CD45RAhigh/CD27high T cells were determined by flow cytometry on a PBMC aliquot from every donor. On this clonotype itself: There is no known antigen for this receptor. Within one base of it there is no much larger clone, and no base qualities were kept.

Libraries were constructed by 5' RACE. Sequenced using an Illumina HiSeq 2500. A second roughly 7 to 11 cycle PCR used a sample-barcoded 5' primer and a J-beta primer mix. A template-switch 5' adaptor carrying 12 random nucleotides introduced a unique molecular identifier onto each TCR beta cDNA molecule. Each sample yielded at least 3 million CDR3-containing paired-end reads. All of the RNA was converted into first-strand cDNA using the Mint cDNA synthesis kit, with a TRBC-specific oligonucleotide serving as the primer. Following uracil-DNA glycosylase treatment, all cDNA underwent a first 18-cycle PCR with the universal primers M1SS and BC2_uni_R. As for how the authors treated the data: Each sample was normalized by randomly selecting 1 million high-quality reads, each carrying a distinct molecular identifier. Reads with shared molecular identifiers were discarded instead of being binned into consensus sequences. MiTCR, set to a Q25 quality threshold and the strictest error-elimination algorithm, was used for CDR3 identification, clonotype clustering and error correction. Lower-bound total TCR beta diversity was estimated with a nonparametric unseen species model using Euler transformation. TCRdb itself trimmed the public reads at Q25 with fastp, ran MiXCR and retained productive beta chains. Rows matching on CDR3 protein sequence are summarized as one entry with the most common DNA and genes. TCRdb, not the authors, supplied the V and J calls. The sample table lists roughly 1,100,000 distinct CDR3 sequences, roughly a quarter of them with a count of one. The ten largest clones take up 0.65% to 0.95% of the sample.

In addition, the sample was reused for a study of T cells of mothers and their children. As noted in the second study: Donors were nine systemically healthy Caucasian individuals: three mothers and their six children. cDNA synthesis used all of the extracted RNA, with approximately 1.6 ug of RNA in each 15 ul reaction. In the second PCR, the M1S primer introduced both the sample barcodes and 2-4 random nucleotides. Over 8.5 million TCR beta CDR3 reads came from each mother, compared with about 3.2 million reads from each child. Thymic selection shapes the output of TCR recombination in a similar way in related and unrelated pairs, and inherited differences have a minor effect. Normalized repertoire overlap was always slightly but never significantly higher in related than unrelated mother-child pairs. No persistent microchimeric T cell clones were detected, at a sensitivity of roughly 96 clones per million clonotypes. To look for features that set related mother-child pairs apart from unrelated individuals, the researchers ran deep NGS to compare the TCR beta repertoires of mothers and children. Mothers averaged roughly 40 +/- 4 years of age and children averaged about 10 +/- 4 years. Libraries were sequenced on Illumina HiSeq 2000 with 100+100 nt paired-end reads after adapter ligation with NEBNext reagents. To prevent cross-contamination, the mother and child libraries were prepared a month apart and were sequenced in separate runs. Each donor had between about 450,000 and 2,100,000 distinct TCR beta clonotypes identified. Naive TCR beta clonotypes were estimated from low-frequency clonotypes matched to each donor's FACS-determined naive share, without sorting.

This TCR derives from a girl aged 2-10 years in good health. Sequencing was carried out using blood.

Here the CDR3 is given as CASNGRENQPQHF. The DNA is TGTGCCAGCAATGGCAGAGAAAATCAGCCCCAGCATTTT. The chain couples TRBV25-1 to TRBJ1-5, with the D gene not clear enough to name. Measured from the cysteine to the phenylalanine, the CDR3 is 13 residues long. The only DNA kept is the CDR3, 39 bases in frame from the first base. According to the germline V gene, CDR1 reads MGHDK and CDR2 reads SYGVNS. The V and J ends are trimmed by 7 bases and 4 bases, leaving 11 bases between them.